One and the same sample provided the 25 T cell receptor beta chains below, sequenced in a study of shared clonotypes between healthy human individuals. Measured with immunoSEQ multiplex PCR; TCRdb has only the in-frame clones, and not every one. The top ten hold about 1.5% of the sample, which has some 1 million clones, more than 65% seen once. Sequencing used memory CD4+ T cells sorted from blood. Subset of the sample: CD45RA-negative fraction. The source is a man between 18 and 35 years old in good health.

V and J are TRBV27 and TRBJ2-1; D is perhaps TRBD2 (5 bases). Germline CDR1 MNHEY, CDR2 SMNVEV (reference sequence). The CDR3 contains 15 residues. The V gene lost 2 bases and the J gene lost 2 bases, with 10 bases spanning the gap. CDR3 protein: CASSLTRLTYNEQFF. For the CDR3, the DNA is TGTGCCAGCAGTTTAACTAGGCTGACCTACAATGAGCAGTTCTTC.

The genes are TRBV5-6 and TRBJ1-1, with D unclear. CDR1 and CDR2 (germline): SGHDT, YYEEEE. The V end was cut by 1 base, the J end by 0 bases, with 16 bases between. This CDR3 region has 17 residues. The CDR3 reads CASSLITQPTMNTEAFF. The CDR3, as DNA: TGTGCCAGCAGCTTGATTACGCAGCCAACAATGAACACTGAAGCTTTCTTT. Full variable domain (remainder filled in from reference TRBV5-6 and TRBJ1-1): DAGVTQSPTHLIKTRGQQVTLRCSPKSGHDTVSWYQQALGQGPQFIFQYYEEEERQRGNFPDRFSGHQFPNYSSELNVNALLLGDSALYLCASSLITQPTMNTEAFFGQGTRLTVV.

The chain employs TRBV5-1 and TRBJ2-1; the match to TRBD1 covers 10 bases. Germline CDR1 is SGHRS and CDR2 is YFSETQ. The CDR3 runs 15 residues. The V segment lost 4 bases and the J segment 7 bases; nucleotides outside the gene matches: 8. The CDR3 DNA sequence: TGCGCCAGCAGCGTCGACAGGGGGCGCATGAATGAGCAGTTCTTC. Protein: CASSVDRGRMNEQFF.

This chain uses TRBV2 with TRBJ2-5, with TRBD2 identical over 9 bases. The CDR3 consists of 16 residues. Looked up from germline, CDR1 is SNHLY and CDR2 is FYNNEI. With 6 bases clipped from V and 7 bases from J, the junction kept 15 bases outside the gene matches. CDR3 protein: CASRNSRTSARVTQYF. CDR3 nucleotides: TGTGCCAGCAGGAACTCCCGGACTAGCGCCCGGGTGACCCAGTACTTC.

CDR3 sequence reads: CASSLVGFRSYEQYF. In nucleotides, the CDR3 is TGTGCCAGCAGCTTAGTAGGGTTCAGGTCCTACGAGCAGTACTTC. The chain employs TRBV7-2 and TRBJ2-7, with unresolved D. Looked up from germline, CDR1 is SGHTA and CDR2 is FQGNSA. Trimming took off 1 base at V and 1 base at J, with 11 bases between the two ends. There are 15 residues in the CDR3.

CDR3 coding DNA: TGTGCCAGCAGTGAAGTGGCGCGGGGGCCTACCGGGGAGCTGTTTTTT. Translation gives CASSEVARGPTGELFF. The chain links TRBV2 to TRBJ2-2; maybe TRBD2 (7 bases). The CDR3 has 16 residues. CDR1 and CDR2 (germline): SNHLY, FYNNEI. V was cut by 1 base and J by 5 bases, with 14 bases left in between.

This clone has only a few counts. In nucleotides, the CDR3 is TGCGCCAGCAGCCTAGGGGTACTTGACCGGGAGCTGTTTTTT. Translating gives CASSLGVLDRELFF. V is TRBV4-1 and J is TRBJ2-2; maybe TRBD1 (5 bases). CDR1 MGHRA and CDR2 YSYEKL come from the germline V gene. The V end was cut by 4 bases, the J end by 9 bases, with 15 bases between. The CDR3 is 14 residues long.

The V gene is TRBV19, the J gene TRBJ1-5; D is unresolved. This CDR3 is 13 amino acids long. Trimming took 1 base from V and 6 from J, leaving 7 bases between them. Germline lookup yields CDR1 LNHDA and CDR2 SQIVND (reference sequence). CDR3 sequence: CASSIAAGQPQHF. CDR3 DNA: TGTGCCAGTAGTATAGCAGCGGGTCAGCCCCAGCATTTT.

This clone was seen more than once but under ten times. CDR3: CASIPTGGNYGYTF. CDR3 DNA: TGTGCCAGCATTCCAACAGGGGGAAACTATGGCTACACCTTC. V usage is TRBV6-6 and J usage is TRBJ1-2; 8 bases match TRBD1. Germline V gives CDR1 MNHNY, CDR2 SVGAGI (reference sequence). The CDR3 is 14 residues long. After removal of 7 bases from V and 2 bases from J, the junction contained 6 bases not matched to a gene.

This clone was counted a few times. The rearrangement uses TRBV7-6 and TRBJ2-2, with D possibly being TRBD1 (6 bases). The CDR3 covers 13 residues. Germline CDR1 and CDR2: SGHVS and FNYEAQ. Trimming left V 6 bases short and J 6 bases short, with 11 bases between. The DNA for the CDR3 is TGTGCCAGCAGTCAAGGGGGACCCGGGGAGCTGTTTTTT. It codes for CASSQGGPGELFF.

The V gene is TRBV6-1, the J gene TRBJ2-3, with 11 nucleotides matching TRBD2. The junction had 5 bases not matched to a gene; V was cut back by 4 bases and J by 2 bases. CDR3 size: 16 residues. In germline, CDR1 is MNHNS, CDR2 SASEGT. The CDR3 DNA reads as TGTGCCAGCAGTGGGGGGACTAGCGGCTTCACAGATACGCAGTATTTT. The encoded protein is CASSGGTSGFTDTQYF.

The rearrangement links TRBV7-9 to TRBJ2-7; 13 bases map to TRBD2. This CDR3 has 17 amino acids. Germline assignment: CDR1 SEHNR and CDR2 FQNEAQ (reference sequence). Unmatched junction bases numbered 14, after V lost 5 bases and J lost 7 bases. CDR3 DNA sequence: TGTGCCAGCAGCCAACTAGCGGGAGGGCCCGGGCTAGGGGAGCAGTACTTC. Amino acid sequence: CASSQLAGGPGLGEQYF. The full variable domain, in which reference TRBV7-9 and TRBJ2-7 provide the parts outside the CDR3, is DTGVSQNPRHKITKRGQNVTFRCDPISEHNRLYWYRQTLGQGPEFLTYFQNEAQLEKSRLLSDRFSAERPKGSFSTLEIQRTEQGDSAMYLCASSQLAGGPGLGEQYFGPGTRLTVT.

This clone appeared once. The V and J genes are TRBV5-6 and TRBJ2-2; D may correspond to TRBD1 or TRBD2 (5 bases each). Germline CDR1 SGHDT, CDR2 YYEEEE. This CDR3 contains 16 residues. The V and J ends lost 0 bases and 4 bases respectively, with 13 bases between them. The CDR3 sequence is CASSLGGGTGTGELFF. The CDR3 DNA reads as TGTGCCAGCAGCTTGGGTGGGGGTACAGGCACCGGGGAGCTGTTTTTT.

This clone has only a few counts. V and J are TRBV5-1 and TRBJ2-5, with a weak D call TRBD1 (6 bases). The germline gives CDR1 SGHRS, CDR2 YFSETQ. V lost 4 bases to trimming and J lost 0 bases, with 10 bases between them. The CDR3 is made up of 14 amino acids. CDR3 in DNA: TGCGCCAGCAGCATTGGACAGAACCAAGAGACCCAGTACTTC. Translating it yields CASSIGQNQETQYF.

The chain is built from TRBV27 and TRBJ1-6; 7 bases map to TRBD1. V was pared by 4 bases and J by 7 bases, with 4 bases of the junction left unmatched. CDR3 length equals 14 residues. Germline V gene data show CDR1 as MNHEY and CDR2 as SMNVEV (reference sequence). CDR3 sequence: CASSWQGGNSPLHF. CDR3 nucleotides: TGTGCCAGCAGTTGGCAAGGGGGCAATTCACCCCTCCACTTT.

As DNA, the CDR3 is TGCGCCAGCAGTGAAGGGACTAGTGGGCGCGAGCAGTACTTC. Protein sequence: CASSEGTSGREQYF. The V and J genes are TRBV10-2 and TRBJ2-7; 8 bases match TRBD2. This CDR3 contains 14 residues. The junction had 7 bases not matched to a gene; V was cut back by 3 bases and J by 6 bases. Germline-derived CDR1 and CDR2 are WSHSY and SAAADI.

V and J are TRBV5-4 and TRBJ2-1; 8 bases agree with TRBD2. Trimming at V came to 4 bases and at J to 2 bases, leaving 8 bases not matched to a gene. From germline, CDR1 is SGHNT and CDR2 YYREEE (reference sequence). CDR3 length: 16 residues. The CDR3 coding sequence is TGTGCCAGCAGCACGGCTAGCGGGCCGACCTACAATGAGCAGTTCTTC. Translating it yields CASSTASGPTYNEQFF.

The chain links TRBV6-5 to TRBJ2-7, with TRBD2 identical over 9 bases. Looked up from germline, CDR1 is MNHEY and CDR2 is SVGAGI. J lost 3 bases, V lost 4 bases, and 7 bases had no gene match. The CDR3 contains 15 residues. The CDR3 DNA sequence: TGTGCCAGCAGTTCCGGGACTAGCATTTTCTACGAGCAGTACTTC. Residues: CASSSGTSIFYEQYF.

Concerning this clone itself: The same CDR3 is also encoded by other DNA sequences in this sample. This chain connects TRBV2 to TRBJ2-7; 9 bases are shared with TRBD1. V lost 4 bases to trimming and J lost 2 bases; unmatched junction nucleotides: 3. Germline lookup yields CDR1 SNHLY and CDR2 FYNNEI. There are 14 residues in the CDR3. The CDR3 bases are TGTGCCAGCAGTGGACAGGGGGGTACCTACGAGCAGTACTTC. Protein product: CASSGQGGTYEQYF.

The chain combines TRBV5-6 with TRBJ1-2, with TRBD1 as a possible D gene (6 bases). V lost 4 bases and J 0 bases, leaving 10 bases between the germline ends. This CDR3 is built from 14 residues. Germline V lookup: CDR1 SGHDT, CDR2 YYEEEE. Here the CDR3 reads CASSVDSSNYGYTF. The DNA of the CDR3 is TGTGCCAGCAGCGTGGACAGTTCTAACTATGGCTACACCTTC.

The chain links TRBV11-2 to TRBJ2-2; possible D gene TRBD1, 5 bases. Germline V gene sequence: CDR1 SGHAT, CDR2 FQNNGV. CDR3 size: 11 residues. V lost 5 bases to trimming and J lost 15 bases, with 13 bases between them. The DNA for the CDR3 is TGTGCCAGCAGCCAAGCAGGGAAGATGTTTTTT. Its translation is CASSQAGKMFF.

This chain links TRBV5-1 with TRBJ1-6; D is ambiguous. This CDR3 has 16 residues. The V end was cut by 4 bases, the J end by 6 bases, with 17 bases between. Germline CDR1 is SGHRS and CDR2 is YFSETQ. CDR3 protein: CASSLRPSTFNSPLHF. The CDR3 coding sequence is TGCGCCAGCAGCCTTCGGCCGAGCACTTTTAATTCACCCCTCCACTTT. The full variable domain, with the rest looked up from reference TRBV5-1 and TRBJ1-6, is KAGVTQTPRYLIKTRGQQVTLSCSPISGHRSVSWYQQTPGQGLQFLFEYFSETQRNKGNFPGRFSGRQFSNSRSEMNVSTLELGDSALYLCASSLRPSTFNSPLHFGNGTRLTVT.

V gene TRBV14 combines with J gene TRBJ2-7, with D perhaps assigned TRBD1 or TRBD2 (5 bases each). This CDR3 is 16 amino acids long. Per the germline V gene, CDR1 is SGHDN and CDR2 is FVKESK. Trimming pared 0 bases from V and 6 bases from J, leaving 18 bases between. The CDR3 nucleotides read TGTGCCAGCAGCCAAGATCCCTGGGGGATTCTCGGCGAGCAGTACTTC. Encoded protein: CASSQDPWGILGEQYF.

This clone was seen more than once but under ten times. The V and J genes are TRBV5-5 and TRBJ2-7; 8 bases line up with TRBD1. CDR1 and CDR2 (germline): SGHKS, YYEKEE (reference sequence). V dropped 0 bases and J dropped 3; count of bases not matched to a gene: 5. The length of the CDR3 is 15 residues. The chain's CDR3 is CASSLEWTGSYEQYF. The CDR3 bases are TGTGCCAGCAGCTTGGAGTGGACAGGGAGCTACGAGCAGTACTTC.

This clone has just a few counts. The rearrangement joins TRBV29-1 to TRBJ1-1; D is undetermined. The CDR3 has 11 amino acids. From germline, CDR1 is SQVTM and CDR2 ANQGSEA. Trimming pared 5 bases from V and 3 bases from J, leaving 7 bases between. The CDR3 sequence: CSVFGDTEAFF. The CDR3 DNA follows: TGCAGCGTTTTTGGAGACACTGAAGCTTTCTTT.